Described below is a single TCR beta chain sequence and its context. TCRdb's table, derived via immunoSEQ multiplex PCR, lists solely in-frame clones and lacks some. The data show approximately 150,000 clones, with 87% seen just once and 1.5% to 2% held by the top ten. Looked up from germline, CDR1 is SNHLY and CDR2 is FYNNEI. This CDR3 comprises 13 residues. Trimming shortened V by 5 bases and J by 5 bases, and 10 bases separated the two germline ends. This sample was included in a study of blood T cell repertoires in COVID-19. The clonotype comes from a woman aged 50 to 60 with acute or convalescent COVID-19. The chain links TRBV2 to TRBJ1-5; perhaps TRBD1 as D (6 bases). The sample was peripheral blood. The CDR3 sequence: CASSRGGYQPQHF. The CDR3 DNA sequence: TGTGCCAGCAGTAGGGGGGGTTATCAGCCCCAGCATTTT. The full variable domain, its missing parts supplied by reference TRBV2 and TRBJ1-5, is EPEVTQTPSHQVTQMGQEVILRCVPISNHLYFYWYRQILGQKVEFLVSFYNNEISEKSEIFDDQFSVERPDGSNFTLKIRSTKLEDSAMYFCASSRGGYQPQHFGDGTRLSIL.